These 7 T cell receptor beta chains share one sample of origin, sequenced in a study of T cell changes during pregnancy in multiple sclerosis. Assay: immunoSEQ multiplex PCR; the TCRdb copy retains only in-frame clones and omits some. The sample consists of tens of thousands of clones, about 90% of them appearing once. The input for sequencing was peripheral blood, taken in the second trimester of pregnancy. All receptors derive from a female donor in good health, enrolled as a control in a pregnancy study.

The J gene is TRBJ2-7, the V gene TRBV18; D is unresolved. The CDR3 totals 13 residues. V dropped 0 bases and J dropped 4 bases, with 7 bases sitting between them. Per the germline V gene, CDR1 is KGHSH and CDR2 is LQKENI. CDR3 sequence reads: CASSPPVGYEQYF. Here the CDR3 DNA reads TGTGCCAGCTCACCACCGGTCGGTTACGAGCAGTACTTC.

The chain carries TRBV6-5 and TRBJ2-3, with a possible D match to TRBD2 (6 bases). The CDR3 loop spans 15 amino acids. The ends were cut back, 7 bases at V and 4 bases at J, with 18 bases in the middle. The germline V gene encodes CDR1 MNHEY and CDR2 SVGAGI. In DNA form, the CDR3 reads TGTGCCAGCACCCGGGGGAACCCGGGGGCAGATACGCAGTATTTT. This codes for CASTRGNPGADTQYF.

This chain joins TRBV28 and TRBJ2-7; a possible D gene is TRBD2 (6 bases). Between the trimmed V and J ends, which lost 6 bases and 2 bases, there was a span of 11 bases. The CDR3 is made up of 13 amino acids. Per the germline V gene, CDR1 is MDHEN and CDR2 is SYDVKM. This chain's CDR3 is CASSPGGTYEQYF. For the CDR3, the DNA is TGTGCCAGCAGCCCAGGAGGGACCTACGAGCAGTACTTC.

The chain recombines TRBV10-2 with TRBJ2-3, with D unclear. This CDR3 contains 13 residues. Germline V CDR1 and CDR2: WSHSY, SAAADI. Trimming pared 2 bases from V and 3 bases from J, leaving 6 bases between. Here the CDR3 reads CASSEARTDTQYF. DNA of the CDR3: TGCGCCAGCAGTGAGGCTAGAACAGATACGCAGTATTTT.

This clone showed up just a few times. V and J are TRBV7-9 and TRBJ1-6; D is uncertain. V lost 9 bases, J lost 12 bases, and 15 bases lay in between. The CDR3 spans 12 residues. The germline CDR1 and CDR2 sequences are SEHNR and FQNEAQ (reference sequence). CDR3 amino acids: CARPGKRGPLHF. The CDR3 DNA reads TGTGCCAGGCCAGGAAAACGGGGACCCCTCCACTTT.

The genes are TRBV11-2 and TRBJ2-5; 8 nucleotides line up with TRBD2. CDR1 SGHAT and CDR2 FQNNGV come from the germline V gene. The CDR3 extends over 14 amino acids. Trimming cost V 5 bases and J 4 bases; bases outside gene matches: 6. The CDR3 DNA is TGTGCCAGCAGCCCCAGCGGGAGTGGAGAGACCCAGTACTTC. It codes for CASSPSGSGETQYF.

The gene calls are TRBV6-1 and TRBJ2-1, with 7 bases that match TRBD1. The trim removed 4 bases at V and 9 bases at J, leaving 6 bases unmatched. Germline CDR1 reads MNHNS; CDR2 reads SASEGT. This CDR3 has 13 amino acids. The CDR3 region is CASSVTGVVEQFF. The CDR3 nucleotides read TGTGCCAGCAGTGTCACAGGGGTAGTTGAGCAGTTCTTC.